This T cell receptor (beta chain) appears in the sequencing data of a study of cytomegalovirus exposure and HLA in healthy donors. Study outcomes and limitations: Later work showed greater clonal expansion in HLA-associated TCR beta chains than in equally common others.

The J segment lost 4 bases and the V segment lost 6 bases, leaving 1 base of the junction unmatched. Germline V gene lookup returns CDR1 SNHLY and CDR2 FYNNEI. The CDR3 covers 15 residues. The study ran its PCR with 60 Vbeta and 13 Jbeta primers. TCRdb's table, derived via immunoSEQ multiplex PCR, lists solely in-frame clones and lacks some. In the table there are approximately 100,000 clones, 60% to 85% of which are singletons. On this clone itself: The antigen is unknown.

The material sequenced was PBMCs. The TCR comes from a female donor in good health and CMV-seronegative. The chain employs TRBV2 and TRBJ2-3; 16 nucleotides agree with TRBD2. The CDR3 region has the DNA TGTGCCAGCAGGGGACTAGCGGGGGGGCCAGATACGCAGTATTTT. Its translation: CASRGLAGGPDTQYF.